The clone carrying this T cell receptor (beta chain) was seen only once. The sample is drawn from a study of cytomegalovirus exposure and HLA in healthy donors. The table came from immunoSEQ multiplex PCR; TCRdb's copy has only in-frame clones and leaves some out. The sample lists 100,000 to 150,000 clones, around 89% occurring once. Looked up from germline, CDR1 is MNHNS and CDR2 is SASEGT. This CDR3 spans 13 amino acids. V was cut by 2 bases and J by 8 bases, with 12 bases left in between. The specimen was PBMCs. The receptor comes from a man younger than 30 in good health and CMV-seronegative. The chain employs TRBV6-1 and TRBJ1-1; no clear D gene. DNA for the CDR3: TGTGCCAGCAGTGAATCTGTGGCGACAGAAGCTTTCTTT. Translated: CASSESVATEAFF.